The clone carrying this T cell receptor (beta chain) has a single count. The sample originates from a study of blood T cell repertoires in COVID-19. Study information: Samples came from the United States, Italy and Spain, spanning acute and convalescent COVID-19. T cells, B-cell-depleted T cells, or PBMCs supplied cDNA or gDNA.

Per the original data handling: Scientists estimated how many nucleated cells there were by amplifying reference gene primers. Profiling relied on immunoSEQ multiplex PCR, and the TCRdb table lists in-frame clones only, not all of them. For V, J and clone size, that table is used; D and trimming come from the DNA. The data contain roughly 39,000 clones, over 75% of them seen just once; the ten biggest clones take up approximately 9.1%. V shed 4 bases and J 8 bases; nucleotides not matched to a gene: 8. Looked up from germline, CDR1 is SGHRS and CDR2 is YFSETQ. The CDR3 is 13 amino acids. The TCR comes from a human donor in a cohort sampled during active COVID-19. Source material: peripheral blood. This sequence joins TRBV5-1 and TRBJ1-2; 7 bases line up with TRBD1. In DNA, the CDR3 is TGCGCCAGCAGCGGAGGGGGCACAGGGGGCTACACCTTC. Its protein product is CASSGGGTGGYTF.